Listed here are 9 T cell receptor beta chains from one sample, sequenced in a study of cytomegalovirus exposure and HLA in healthy donors. The PCR had 60 Vbeta and 13 Jbeta primers. The assay was immunoSEQ multiplex PCR, and TCRdb's table has in-frame clones only and misses some. Reported are approximately 110,000 clones; the ten largest clones contain around 3.6%. Sequenced material: PBMCs. The receptor source for this set is a man between 18 and 29 years old in good health and CMV-seronegative.

The CDR3 coding sequence is TGCGCCAGCAGCCAAGATGGGGGGAAGAATGGCTACACCTTC. It is translated as CASSQDGGKNGYTF. V is TRBV4-1 and J is TRBJ1-2; perhaps TRBD1 as D (5 bases). The CDR3 loop spans 14 amino acids. Germline lookup yields CDR1 MGHRA and CDR2 YSYEKL. Trimming took 0 bases from V and 6 from J, leaving 11 bases between them.

The chain is built from TRBV30 and TRBJ1-1, with D maybe TRBD1 (5 bases). V was clipped by 3 bases and J by 1 base, with 18 bases between them. The CDR3 totals 16 residues. CDR1 and CDR2 from the germline V gene are GTSNPN and SVGIG (reference sequence). Here the CDR3 reads CAWRAGGEPGNTEAFF. The CDR3 DNA reads as TGTGCCTGGAGGGCCGGGGGGGAGCCGGGGAACACTGAAGCTTTCTTT.

This CDR3 is CASSFTSGGTNEQFF. Here the CDR3 DNA reads TGTGCCAGCAGCTTTACTAGCGGGGGTACCAATGAGCAGTTCTTC. This chain links TRBV7-9 with TRBJ2-1; 11 nucleotides align to TRBD2. The CDR3 spans 15 residues. Germline loops: CDR1 SEHNR, CDR2 FQNEAQ (reference sequence). The ends lost 3 bases at V and 6 bases at J; junction bases unmatched: 4.

The gene calls are TRBV13 and TRBJ1-4; no firm D call. This CDR3 has 13 residues. Trimming removed 1 base at V and 7 bases at J, with 7 bases between. The germline gives CDR1 PRHDT, CDR2 FYEKMQ (reference sequence). DNA of the CDR3: TGTGCCAGCAGCTTAGCCCGGTCTGAAAAACTGTTTTTT. Residues: CASSLARSEKLFF.

The chain employs TRBV6-6 and TRBJ2-1; 7 bases map to TRBD1. The CDR3 has 13 amino acids. V lost 6 bases and J lost 9; bases outside the gene matches: 8. The V gene's germline CDR1 is MNHNY and CDR2 SVGAGI (reference sequence). The CDR3 here is CASRTGARIEQFF. The CDR3 coding sequence is TGTGCCAGCAGAACAGGGGCTAGGATTGAGCAGTTCTTC.

The chain links TRBV7-2 to TRBJ2-7; tentatively, D is TRBD2 (6 bases). Between the trimmed V and J ends, which lost 0 bases and 3 bases, there was a span of 6 bases. Germline V gene data show CDR1 as SGHTA and CDR2 as FQGNSA. CDR3 length: 13 amino acids. Here the CDR3 reads CASSLAGLYEQYF. Here the CDR3 DNA reads TGTGCCAGCAGCTTAGCGGGACTCTACGAGCAGTACTTC.

The gene calls are TRBV13 and TRBJ1-5; no firm D call. CDR3 length equals 14 residues. V was clipped by 1 base and J by 3 bases, with 7 bases between them. Germline values: CDR1 PRHDT, CDR2 FYEKMQ (reference sequence). The CDR3 nucleotides are TGTGCCAGCAGCTTAGCTGGGCCCAATCAGCCCCAGCATTTT. Translated, it gives CASSLAGPNQPQHF.

This chain joins TRBV27 and TRBJ1-5; TRBD1 is a possible D gene (5 bases). The CDR3 sequence is 13 residues long. The ends were cut back, 5 bases at V and 6 bases at J, with 11 bases in the middle. Germline V gene data show CDR1 as MNHEY and CDR2 as SMNVEV (reference sequence). CDR3 DNA sequence: TGTGCCAGCAGTGTGGGGGGGACTCAGCCCCAGCATTTT. Its translation: CASSVGGTQPQHF.

With respect to this clone: As the CDR3 is not closed by the conserved phenylalanine or tryptophan, this likely results from a read error. This chain joins TRBV19 and TRBJ1-5; D uncertain. CDR1 is LNHDA and CDR2 is SQIVND in the germline V gene (reference sequence). The CDR3 length is 14 residues. V was shortened by 4 bases and J by 1 base, with 8 bases between the two germline ends. For the CDR3, the DNA is TGTGCCAGTAGTACCTATGGGAGCAATCAGCCCCAGCATCTT. Translated, it gives CASSTYGSNQPQHL.